These 22 T cell receptor beta chains were all obtained from the same sample, sequenced in a study of shared clonotypes between healthy human individuals. Naive CD8 cells comprised CD45RO-negative, CCR7-positively selected cells, excluding terminally differentiated effector memory CD45RA+ cells. The data were produced by immunoSEQ multiplex PCR, yet TCRdb's version contains in-frame clones alone and is incomplete. The sample comprises about 2 million clones, about 95% of which are singletons, and around 1% rests with the top ten. The sequencing sample was made of naive CD8+ T cells sorted from blood. All receptors come from a man between 18 and 29 years old in good health.

The rearrangement joins TRBV5-1 to TRBJ2-7; the D is unclear. Germline CDR1 and CDR2: SGHRS and YFSETQ. The V end was cut by 0 bases, the J end by 5 bases, with 12 bases between. The CDR3 runs to 14 residues. This CDR3 reads CASSLDGVGDEQYF. DNA for the CDR3: TGCGCCAGCAGCTTGGATGGGGTGGGTGACGAGCAGTACTTC. The entire variable domain, with the rest obtained from reference TRBV5-1 and TRBJ2-7, is as follows: KAGVTQTPRYLIKTRGQQVTLSCSPISGHRSVSWYQQTPGQGLQFLFEYFSETQRNKGNFPGRFSGRQFSNSRSEMNVSTLELGDSALYLCASSLDGVGDEQYFGPGTRLTVT.

This clone has only a few counts. The chain recombines TRBV10-3 with TRBJ1-2; 9 bases map to TRBD1. This CDR3 has 15 residues. V dropped 5 bases and J dropped 4; count of bases not matched to a gene: 8. CDR1 ENHRY and CDR2 SYGVKD come from the germline V gene. The CDR3 nucleotides are TGTGCCATCAGTCCAACACAGGGGGCCGGCTATGGCTACACCTTC. Translation: CAISPTQGAGYGYTF.

CDR3 sequence: CASSIDVPAGNTGELFF. In DNA, the CDR3 is TGTGCCAGTAGTATAGATGTCCCGGCAGGGAACACCGGGGAGCTGTTTTTT. The rearrangement links TRBV19 to TRBJ2-2; D is ambiguous. The CDR3 spans 17 residues. From germline, CDR1 is LNHDA and CDR2 SQIVND (reference sequence). The V end lost 0 bases, the J end lost 1 base, and 12 bases lay between the germline ends.

This clone appeared a few times. This chain connects TRBV4-3 to TRBJ2-3; TRBD2 matches 11 bases. V shed 4 bases and J 3 bases; nucleotides not matched to a gene: 12. The CDR3 consists of 18 residues. Germline assignment: CDR1 LGHNA and CDR2 YSLEER. The CDR3 is CASSPRDGGTSGTDTQYF. In DNA, the CDR3 is TGCGCCAGCAGCCCCCGGGACGGCGGGACTAGCGGTACAGATACGCAGTATTTT.

The chain links TRBV4-1 to TRBJ2-3; TRBD1 or TRBD2 may be the D gene (5 bases each). CDR1 and CDR2 (germline): MGHRA, YSYEKL. The CDR3 loop spans 17 amino acids. With 2 bases removed from V and 3 bases from J, the gap between germline ends came to 18 bases. As DNA, the CDR3 is TGCGCCAGCAGCCAACCCGGGACCCTCGATTCTACAGATACGCAGTATTTT. It is translated as CASSQPGTLDSTDTQYF.

The rearrangement joins TRBV13 to TRBJ2-3; no reliable D call. With 7 bases removed from V and 4 bases from J, the gap between germline ends came to 9 bases. The length of the CDR3 is 12 residues. Germline V gives CDR1 PRHDT, CDR2 FYEKMQ (reference sequence). The CDR3 sequence is CASMQGPDTQYF. In DNA, the CDR3 is TGTGCCAGCATGCAAGGCCCAGATACGCAGTATTTT.

This sequence joins TRBV4-3 and TRBJ2-2; 9 bases match TRBD2. Per the germline V gene, CDR1 is LGHNA and CDR2 is YSLEER. The CDR3 length is 18 residues. V trimming: 3 bases; J trimming: 3 bases; junction bases outside the gene matches: 11. The CDR3 protein is CASSQYLAGEGHTGELFF. CDR3 nucleotide sequence: TGCGCCAGCAGCCAGTACTTAGCGGGGGAGGGACACACCGGGGAGCTGTTTTTT.

This chain joins TRBV10-1 and TRBJ2-3; TRBD2 matches 9 bases. The junction had 16 bases not matched to a gene; V was cut back by 0 bases and J by 6 bases. Germline lookup yields CDR1 WNHNN and CDR2 SYGVQD (reference sequence). This CDR3 spans 19 amino acids. The CDR3 region has the DNA TGCGCCAGCAGTGAGTCCCGACCCCCAGCGGGGGGTCGTGAGGATACGCAGTATTTT. Translation: CASSESRPPAGGREDTQYF.

The V gene is TRBV27, the J gene TRBJ2-7; D possibly corresponds to TRBD2 (5 bases). Looked up from germline, CDR1 is MNHEY and CDR2 is SMNVEV (reference sequence). CDR3 length: 13 amino acids. The V and J ends lost 3 bases and 6 bases respectively, with 12 bases between them. CDR3 coding DNA: TGTGCCAGCAGTTTGAGGGCTCGGGGCGAGCAGTACTTC. It yields the protein CASSLRARGEQYF.

The V call is TRBV19, the J call TRBJ2-5; 11 bases fit TRBD1. Unmatched junction bases numbered 9, after V lost 5 bases and J lost 7 bases. The CDR3 has 15 residues. The germline V gene has CDR1 LNHDA and CDR2 SQIVND (reference sequence). The CDR3 DNA reads as TGTGCCAGTAGTCCCTCCGGACAGGGGGCCCGGACCCAGTACTTC. Translated, it gives CASSPSGQGARTQYF.

The chain links TRBV7-8 to TRBJ2-7; D tentatively fits TRBD1 or TRBD2 (5 bases each). CDR1 is SGHVS, CDR2 FQNEAQ, per germline. V lost 5 bases, J lost 9 bases, and 17 bases lay in between. CDR3 length equals 13 residues. CDR3 protein: CASSPGTDLGQYF. Written as DNA, the CDR3 is TGTGCCAGCAGCCCCGGGACCGACCTTGGGCAGTACTTC.

The V gene is TRBV9, the J gene TRBJ2-1; weak D call: TRBD1 (5 bases). Trimming removed 3 bases at V and 5 bases at J, with 15 bases between. The CDR3 loop spans 15 amino acids. Germline V gene sequence: CDR1 SGDLS, CDR2 YYNGEE. The CDR3 coding sequence is TGTGCCAGCAGCGCCTGGGGCAGATCGGACAATGAGCAGTTCTTC. Translation gives CASSAWGRSDNEQFF.

CDR3 loop: CASGVGFDEKLFF. CDR3 DNA sequence: TGTGCCAGCGGGGTAGGGTTCGACGAAAAACTGTTTTTT. V gene TRBV5-4 combines with J gene TRBJ1-4; no definite D call. Germline-derived CDR1 and CDR2 are SGHNT and YYREEE (reference sequence). V was trimmed by 7 bases and J by 8 bases, leaving 15 bases between them. The CDR3 runs to 13 residues.

The chain recombines TRBV4-3 with TRBJ2-1; tentative D call: TRBD1 (7 bases). Between the trimmed V and J ends, which lost 0 bases and 7 bases, there was a span of 19 bases. The germline gives CDR1 LGHNA, CDR2 YSLEER. This CDR3 is built from 17 residues. CDR3 residues: CASSQEWAGGLGNEQFF. Written as DNA, the CDR3 is TGCGCCAGCAGCCAAGAGTGGGCAGGGGGGCTGGGGAATGAGCAGTTCTTC.

The gene calls are TRBV13 and TRBJ2-7, with 8 bases aligning to TRBD2. The germline V gene encodes CDR1 PRHDT and CDR2 FYEKMQ (reference sequence). This CDR3 comprises 14 residues. Losses at the gene ends were 2 bases for V and 5 bases for J; bases not matched to a gene: 5. The CDR3 loop reads CASSLSGGGNEQYF. The CDR3 coding sequence is TGTGCCAGCAGCTTAAGCGGGGGAGGAAACGAGCAGTACTTC.

The V and J genes are TRBV25-1 and TRBJ1-5; D possibly corresponds to TRBD1 (6 bases). The CDR3 runs to 16 residues. Trimming took 2 bases from V and 6 from J, leaving 17 bases between them. Germline V gene data show CDR1 as MGHDK and CDR2 as SYGVNS. In DNA form, the CDR3 reads TGTGCCAGCAGTGAAGATGTGAGGGAGGGGGGTCAGCCCCAGCATTTT. This gives the protein CASSEDVREGGQPQHF.

The chain links TRBV5-1 to TRBJ1-2; no clear D. CDR1 and CDR2 (germline): SGHRS, YFSETQ. V lost 2 bases and J lost 4, with 9 bases in between. This CDR3 spans 13 amino acids. CDR3 sequence reads: CASSFGLTYGYTF. The CDR3 DNA follows: TGCGCCAGCAGCTTCGGGCTAACCTATGGCTACACCTTC.

This sequence joins TRBV4-1 and TRBJ2-2; D not resolved. Germline CDR1 reads MGHRA; CDR2 reads YSYEKL. The CDR3 runs 13 residues. V was trimmed by 5 bases and J by 7 bases, leaving 11 bases between them. As DNA, the CDR3 is TGCGCCAGCAGCTCAGAGTGGATCGGGGAGCTGTTTTTT. Its translation is CASSSEWIGELFF.

The chain has TRBV27 and TRBJ2-3, with unresolved D. CDR1 and CDR2 from the germline V gene are MNHEY and SMNVEV (reference sequence). Between the trimmed V and J ends, which lost 2 bases and 5 bases, there was a span of 11 bases. The CDR3 runs 14 residues. CDR3: CASSLAWGGDTQYF. CDR3 bases: TGTGCCAGCAGTTTAGCCTGGGGTGGAGATACGCAGTATTTT.

As for this clone: Since a much larger clone is just one base distant, this may be a read error. Here the CDR3 DNA reads TGTGCCAGCAGCATCTCCTACGAGCAGTACTTC. The encoded protein is CASSISYEQYF. The chain combines TRBV5-6 with TRBJ2-7; D not certain. The CDR3 spans 11 residues. Trimming pared 4 bases from V and 0 bases from J, leaving 2 bases between. Germline V gene data show CDR1 as SGHDT and CDR2 as YYEEEE.

The genes are TRBV7-9 and TRBJ2-1; maybe TRBD2 (7 bases). The germline V gene encodes CDR1 SEHNR and CDR2 FQNEAQ (reference sequence). The CDR3 consists of 17 residues. Trimming shortened V by 0 bases and J by 0 bases, and 12 bases separated the two germline ends. The CDR3 sequence: CASSLAGGPSSYNEQFF. CDR3 DNA sequence: TGTGCCAGCAGCTTAGCGGGGGGGCCCAGCTCCTACAATGAGCAGTTCTTC.

This clone appeared once. The chain carries TRBV27 and TRBJ2-2; D gene unclear. Trimming left V 3 bases short and J 6 bases short, with 11 bases between. CDR3 length: 14 amino acids. Looked up from germline, CDR1 is MNHEY and CDR2 is SMNVEV (reference sequence). CDR3 region: CASSLAGWAGELFF. The CDR3 nucleotides read TGTGCCAGCAGTTTGGCCGGTTGGGCCGGGGAGCTGTTTTTT.